This T cell receptor beta chain comes out of a study of post-analysis software for immune sequencing data. Study results and caveats: Among roughly 5 TRBV segments more frequent in patients than controls were TRBV5-6, TRBV5-1 and TRBV20-1.

This clonotype was counted only a few times. Its antigen is as yet unknown. Incorporated into the TCR beta cDNA libraries were unique molecular identifiers, which served to reduce PCR and sequencing biases. Roughly 500,000 cDNA molecules came from approximately 1 to 10 million T cells. One entry per CDR3 protein, called by TCRdb with MiXCR from the PCR reads. The data show approximately 730,000 distinct CDR3 sequences, about 43% seen once. Germline assignment: CDR1 MDHEN and CDR2 SYDVKM. This CDR3 has 16 residues. V lost 5 bases to trimming and J lost 3 bases; unmatched junction nucleotides: 10. The receptor's source is a girl between 10 and 17 years old with multiple sclerosis. Sequencing used blood. This chain uses TRBV28 with TRBJ2-3, with 8 bases fitting TRBD2. The CDR3 DNA sequence: TGTGCCAGCAGTCCACCGGGACTAGGGGGGACAGATACGCAGTATTTT. This encodes CASSPPGLGGTDTQYF.